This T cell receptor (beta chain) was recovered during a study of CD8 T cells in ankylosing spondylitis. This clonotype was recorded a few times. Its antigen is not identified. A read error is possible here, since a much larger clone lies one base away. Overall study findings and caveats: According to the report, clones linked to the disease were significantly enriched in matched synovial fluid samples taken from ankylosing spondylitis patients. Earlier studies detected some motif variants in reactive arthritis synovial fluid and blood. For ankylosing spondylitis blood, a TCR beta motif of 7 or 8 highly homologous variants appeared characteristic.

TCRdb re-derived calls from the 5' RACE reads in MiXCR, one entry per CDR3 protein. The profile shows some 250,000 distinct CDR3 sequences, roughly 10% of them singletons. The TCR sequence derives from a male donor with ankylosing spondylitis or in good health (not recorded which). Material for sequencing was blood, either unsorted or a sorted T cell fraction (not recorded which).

Here the CDR3 DNA reads TGCAGTGCTAGGCAAAGCGGGAGATTGGAGGCCCAGTACTTC. This sequence encodes CSARQSGRLEAQYF. The V gene is TRBV20-1, the J gene TRBJ2-5, with TRBD2 identical over 8 bases. The CDR3 is 14 amino acids. Per the germline V gene, CDR1 is DFQATT and CDR2 is SNEGSKA (reference sequence). J gave up 9 bases and V 3 bases, and 12 bases lay outside the gene matches.